The 21 T cell receptor beta chains reported below all come from one sample, sequenced in a study of blood T cell repertoires in COVID-19. The assay was immunoSEQ multiplex PCR, and TCRdb's table has in-frame clones only and misses some. The table includes about 250,000 clones, more than 80% detected once. What was sequenced was PBMCs or T cells enriched from blood (not recorded which). These receptors were obtained from a woman aged 18-30 years who had recovered from COVID-19.

The rearrangement links TRBV7-9 to TRBJ2-7; 8 bases align to TRBD2. The CDR3 loop spans 12 amino acids. V shed 10 bases, J shed 1 base, and the junction held 3 bases outside the gene matches. The V gene's germline CDR1 is SEHNR and CDR2 FQNEAQ (reference sequence). CDR3 protein: CATRGGSYEQYF. The CDR3 nucleotides read TGTGCCACTCGGGGGGGTTCCTACGAGCAGTACTTC. Complete variable domain (other parts from reference TRBV7-9 and TRBJ2-7): DTGVSQNPRHKITKRGQNVTFRCDPISEHNRLYWYRQTLGQGPEFLTYFQNEAQLEKSRLLSDRFSAERPKGSFSTLEIQRTEQGDSAMYLCATRGGSYEQYFGPGTRLTVT.

V gene TRBV7-8 combines with J gene TRBJ1-4; 10 nucleotides align to TRBD1. This CDR3 contains 16 residues. V was clipped by 0 bases and J by 7 bases; unmatched bases: 5. Germline V CDR1 and CDR2: SGHVS, FQNEAQ. CDR3 bases: TGTGCCAGCAGCTTAGCCGGACAGGGGGAAATTGAAAAACTGTTTTTT. Protein product: CASSLAGQGEIEKLFF.

The chain combines TRBV19 with TRBJ2-1; 12 positions match TRBD2. Trimming cost V 3 bases and J 9 bases; bases outside gene matches: 6. Germline CDR1 is LNHDA and CDR2 is SQIVND (reference sequence). The CDR3 has 15 residues. CDR3 sequence reads: CASSISSGGAREQFF. The CDR3 bases are TGTGCCAGTAGTATCTCTAGCGGGGGGGCACGTGAGCAGTTCTTC. The full variable domain, in which reference TRBV19 and TRBJ2-1 provide the parts outside the CDR3, is DGGITQSPKYLFRKEGQNVTLSCEQNLNHDAMYWYRQDPGQGLRLIYYSQIVNDFQKGDIAEGYSVSREKKESFPLTVTSAQKNPTAFYLCASSISSGGAREQFFGPGTRLTVL.

The chain has TRBV14 and TRBJ1-6; maybe TRBD1 (6 bases). The germline CDR1 and CDR2 sequences are SGHDN and FVKESK. The CDR3 runs 17 residues. Trimming took 3 bases from V and 16 from J, leaving 28 bases between them. CDR3 in DNA: TGTGCCAGCAGCCACTCTAGCGGCGCGGACAGCCTTGACCGGCTCCACTTT. Amino acid sequence: CASSHSSGADSLDRLHF.

The chain links TRBV7-9 to TRBJ1-1; D gene unclear. Per germline, CDR1 SEHNR and CDR2 FQNEAQ (reference sequence). This CDR3 is 15 amino acids long. Trimming removed 5 bases at V and 6 bases at J, with 19 bases between. This CDR3 reads CASSSSGGGGAEAFF. Written as DNA, the CDR3 is TGTGCCAGCAGCAGCTCGGGAGGCGGTGGTGCTGAAGCTTTCTTT.

The chain recombines TRBV6-5 with TRBJ2-1; tentatively, D is TRBD1 (5 bases). Germline assignment: CDR1 MNHEY and CDR2 SVGAGI. V was clipped by 2 bases and J by 4 bases, with 12 bases between them. The length of the CDR3 is 15 residues. The CDR3 loop is CASSYTRDTYNEQFF. CDR3 nucleotides: TGTGCCAGCAGTTACACCAGGGATACATACAATGAGCAGTTCTTC.

The chain couples TRBV11-2 to TRBJ2-5; 7 positions agree with TRBD2. CDR1 is SGHAT and CDR2 is FQNNGV in the germline V gene. The CDR3 consists of 16 residues. V shed 5 bases, J shed 5 bases, and the junction held 14 bases outside the gene matches. CDR3 nucleotides: TGTGCCAGCAGCCCGGAGCGGGGAGCCAGGTGGGAGACCCAGTACTTC. It encodes CASSPERGARWETQYF.

The chain employs TRBV3-1 (or the pseudogene TRBV3-2) and TRBJ2-4; D is unresolved. Per the germline V gene, CDR1 is LGHDT and CDR2 is YNNKEL (reference sequence). Trimming cost V 2 bases and J 0 bases, with 8 bases left between them. The CDR3 covers 15 residues. CDR3 nucleotide sequence: TGTGCCAGCAGCCAACAGACTTTAGCCAAAAACATTCAGTACTTC. Translating gives CASSQQTLAKNIQYF.

The chain joins TRBV6-5 to TRBJ2-5; D call uncertain. There are 11 residues in the CDR3. Germline CDR1 is MNHEY and CDR2 is SVGAGI. Trimming took off 5 bases at V and 3 bases at J, with 4 bases between the two ends. CDR3 bases: TGTGCCAGCAGTCTAAAAGAGACCCAGTACTTC. Encoded protein: CASSLKETQYF.

This chain links TRBV25-1 with TRBJ2-2; tentative D call: TRBD1 (6 bases). Between the trimmed V and J ends, which lost 3 bases and 3 bases, there was a span of 11 bases. The germline V gene encodes CDR1 MGHDK and CDR2 SYGVNS. The CDR3 runs 15 residues. Written as DNA, the CDR3 is TGTGCCAGCAGTGACCGGGACATAGACACCGGGGAGCTGTTTTTT. The encoded protein is CASSDRDIDTGELFF.

The rearrangement uses TRBV19 and TRBJ1-2, with 7 positions matching TRBD1. The germline V gene has CDR1 LNHDA and CDR2 SQIVND (reference sequence). The CDR3 length is 14 residues. After removal of 8 bases from V and 2 bases from J, the junction contained 8 bases not matched to a gene. This CDR3 reads CASAFGTANYGYTF. CDR3 sequence (DNA): TGTGCCAGTGCCTTCGGGACAGCAAACTATGGCTACACCTTC.

This chain connects TRBV6-2 or TRBV6-3 to TRBJ2-7; 7 bases line up with TRBD2. V lost 2 bases, J lost 0 bases, and 10 bases stayed unmatched. The CDR3 has 17 residues. CDR1 MNHEY and CDR2 SVGEGT come from the germline V gene. Written as DNA, the CDR3 is TGTGCCAGCAGTTACACGAGCACTAGCGTAAGCTCCTACGAGCAGTACTTC. It encodes CASSYTSTSVSSYEQYF.

V is TRBV5-6 and J is TRBJ1-1, with a tentative D call TRBD1 (5 bases). The germline V and J ends were trimmed by 0 bases and 8 bases, with 20 bases remaining between them. The CDR3 runs to 16 residues. The germline CDR1 and CDR2 sequences are SGHDT and YYEEEE. For the CDR3, the DNA is TGTGCCAGCAGCTTGGCGTCTGCGACAGCCACTTTCGAAGCTTTCTTT. Protein sequence: CASSLASATATFEAFF.

This sequence joins TRBV10-1 and TRBJ1-2, with 10 bases that match TRBD1. Losses at the gene ends were 5 bases for V and 4 bases for J; bases not matched to a gene: 10. The CDR3 has 16 amino acids. CDR1 is WNHNN and CDR2 is SYGVQD in the germline V gene (reference sequence). CDR3 bases: TGCGCCAGCAGTTTTTCTACGGGACAGGGGATCTATGGCTACACCTTC. It codes for CASSFSTGQGIYGYTF.

This chain connects TRBV19 to TRBJ2-1; weak D call: TRBD2 (5 bases). V was cut by 5 bases and J by 5 bases, with 10 bases left in between. CDR3 length: 13 amino acids. The germline gives CDR1 LNHDA, CDR2 SQIVND (reference sequence). DNA for the CDR3: TGTGCCAGTAGTCTCCCCGGGGACAATGAGCAGTTCTTC. It codes for CASSLPGDNEQFF.

This clone was recorded only once. The J gene is TRBJ2-7, the V gene TRBV24-1; tentative D call: TRBD2 (6 bases). CDR1 and CDR2 from the germline V gene are KGHDR and SFDVKD. V lost 4 bases, J lost 7 bases, and 19 bases lay in between. The CDR3 has 15 residues. CDR3 sequence reads: CATSELGGADREQYF. The CDR3 region has the DNA TGTGCCACCAGTGAGTTAGGCGGGGCGGATAGGGAGCAGTACTTC.

CDR3 DNA sequence: TGTGCCAGCACCCCAACGGGGGAGGACGGAAAACTGTTTTTT. Encoded protein: CASTPTGEDGKLFF. V and J are TRBV28 and TRBJ1-4, with TRBD1 as a possible D gene (5 bases). Germline loops: CDR1 MDHEN, CDR2 SYDVKM. The CDR3 has 14 residues. Trimming shortened V by 7 bases and J by 10 bases, and 19 bases separated the two germline ends.

J is TRBJ2-3 and V is TRBV7-2; a possible D gene is TRBD1 (6 bases). The CDR3 contains 16 residues. V was pared by 5 bases and J by 2 bases, with 17 bases between. Germline V gives CDR1 SGHTA, CDR2 FQGNSA. CDR3 in DNA: TGTGCCAGCAGCCTAATCAGGGGCGCACACACAGATACGCAGTATTTT. Its protein product is CASSLIRGAHTDTQYF.

The chain combines TRBV9 with TRBJ2-1, with TRBD2 matching 8 bases. CDR1 is SGDLS and CDR2 is YYNGEE in the germline V gene. The CDR3 extends over 16 amino acids. V shed 4 bases, J shed 10 bases, and the junction held 16 bases outside the gene matches. The CDR3 sequence is CASSPRDRGGFLEQFF. CDR3 coding DNA: TGTGCCAGCAGCCCCCGGGATCGCGGGGGGTTCTTAGAGCAGTTCTTC.

The V gene is TRBV27, the J gene TRBJ2-6, with a possible D match to TRBD1 (5 bases). There are 17 residues in the CDR3. Germline values: CDR1 MNHEY, CDR2 SMNVEV (reference sequence). Trimming pared 6 bases from V and 0 bases from J, leaving 15 bases between. The CDR3 here is CASSPLTGISGANVLTF. The CDR3 region has the DNA TGTGCCAGCAGCCCATTAACAGGCATCTCTGGGGCCAACGTCCTGACTTTC.

This clone was seen only a few times. The J gene is TRBJ1-2, the V gene TRBV9, with D possibly being TRBD1 (5 bases). This CDR3 is built from 13 residues. V was pared by 3 bases and J by 4 bases, with 10 bases between. CDR1 and CDR2 from the germline V gene are SGDLS and YYNGEE. CDR3 DNA sequence: TGTGCCAGCAGCGCGGGGGAGGTCTATGGCTACACCTTC. It encodes CASSAGEVYGYTF.